These 5 T cell receptor beta chains came from one sample sequenced in a study of blood T cell repertoires in COVID-19. The protocol was immunoSEQ multiplex PCR, while the TCRdb copy is restricted to in-frame clones and leaves out a portion. This sample has about 250,000 clones, with more than 75% found just once. The sample taken for sequencing was peripheral blood. The receptor source for this set is an older woman who had recovered from COVID-19.

The chain joins TRBV7-8 to TRBJ1-1; D unresolved. CDR3 length: 12 amino acids. The germline gives CDR1 SGHVS, CDR2 FQNEAQ. V lost 4 bases, J lost 0 bases, and 3 bases lay in between. The CDR3 loop reads CASSSMNTEAFF. As DNA, the CDR3 is TGTGCCAGCAGCTCCATGAACACTGAAGCTTTCTTT.

Only one count was recorded for this clone. This rearrangement joins TRBV6-1 to TRBJ1-2; 7 bases fit TRBD1. CDR1 is MNHNS, CDR2 SASEGT, per germline. The CDR3 is 14 residues long. The junction had 4 bases not matched to a gene; V was cut back by 2 bases and J by 4 bases. The CDR3 DNA reads TGTGCCAGCAGTGAACCCAGGGGGGCCTATGGCTACACCTTC. Protein: CASSEPRGAYGYTF.

This chain uses TRBV7-3 with TRBJ1-6; maybe TRBD1 (6 bases). The V end was cut by 2 bases, the J end by 0 bases, with 8 bases between. The germline V gene encodes CDR1 SGHTA and CDR2 FQGTGA. The CDR3 covers 16 residues. DNA for the CDR3: TGTGCCAGCAGCTTAGGACAGAGCTCCTATAATTCACCCCTCCACTTT. This encodes CASSLGQSSYNSPLHF.

This clone was recorded a few times. The J gene is TRBJ2-7, the V gene TRBV6-2 or TRBV6-3; D gene unclear. V was trimmed by 1 base and J by 3 bases, leaving 16 bases between them. This CDR3 contains 16 residues. The V gene's germline CDR1 is MNHEY and CDR2 SVGEGT. The CDR3 loop is CASSYLSISGRYEQYF. In nucleotides, the CDR3 is TGTGCCAGCAGTTACTTGAGTATATCTGGTCGCTACGAGCAGTACTTC.

The V gene is TRBV24-1, the J gene TRBJ2-3; maybe TRBD1 (6 bases). CDR1 is KGHDR, CDR2 SFDVKD, per germline. V gave up 5 bases and J gave up 1 base, with 12 bases separating them. This CDR3 comprises 15 residues. CDR3 sequence reads: CATSARGRGTDTQYF. In nucleotides, the CDR3 is TGTGCCACCAGTGCGAGGGGGAGAGGCACAGATACGCAGTATTTT.